The sequence of this T cell receptor (beta chain) was determined in a study of Ad26.COV2.S vaccination and SARS-CoV-2 variants. Study as a whole: Donor was assigned to the Ad26.COV2.S arm of trial COV1001.

The CDR3 covers 14 residues. CDR1 is SGHVS and CDR2 is FQNEAQ in the germline V gene. V lost 6 bases, J lost 3 bases, and 15 bases lay in between. Treatment denoted: 15 to 20 received Ad26.COV2.S at low or high dose, single or two shots; a few received placebo; per-sample allocation not given. Sampling was performed 63 days after the first vaccine or placebo injection. Boston supplied an adult donor aged 18-55 years. This clone has only a few counts. Clones were read by immunoSEQ multiplex PCR, and TCRdb kept only the in-frame ones, dropping some. This sample has roughly 680,000 clones; around 89% occur once, and the top ten carry approximately 1.5%.

The sequenced sample was peripheral blood, obtained in a trial of Ad26.COV2.S vaccine versus placebo. The source of this sequence is a person aged 18-60 years who received the Ad26.COV2.S COVID-19 vaccine or a placebo. The chain joins TRBV7-8 to TRBJ2-7; weak D call: TRBD2 (7 bases). The CDR3 nucleotides read TGTGCCAGCAGGGTGGGGGGGCAGATCTACGAGCAGTACTTC. It encodes CASRVGGQIYEQYF.